Below, 21 T cell receptor beta chains from the same sample are listed, as sequenced in a study of blood T cell repertoires in COVID-19. The data were produced by immunoSEQ multiplex PCR, yet TCRdb's version contains in-frame clones alone and is incomplete. This sample has some 140,000 clones; more than 75% occur once, and the top ten carry about 10%. The specimen was peripheral blood. The receptors derive from a man aged 55-75 years who had recovered from COVID-19.

This chain uses TRBV28 with TRBJ2-7; TRBD2 agrees at 13 bases. J gave up 2 bases and V 6 bases, and 4 bases lay outside the gene matches. The CDR3 extends over 15 amino acids. The germline V gene encodes CDR1 MDHEN and CDR2 SYDVKM. CDR3 in DNA: TGTGCCAGCAGCCGCGGGACTAGCGGGGCCTACGAGCAGTACTTC. Amino acid sequence: CASSRGTSGAYEQYF.

The rearrangement uses TRBV5-1 and TRBJ2-5; 7 bases are shared with TRBD2. The CDR3 has 14 amino acids. The trim removed 6 bases at V and 4 bases at J, leaving 9 bases unmatched. Germline V gene sequence: CDR1 SGHRS, CDR2 YFSETQ. CDR3 region: CASTTGAGIETQYF. CDR3 DNA sequence: TGCGCCAGCACCACGGGAGCGGGGATAGAGACCCAGTACTTC.

The rearrangement links TRBV10-3 to TRBJ2-1; 9 bases line up with TRBD2. The CDR3 is 15 residues long. CDR1 is ENHRY and CDR2 is SYGVKD in the germline V gene. V gave up 10 bases and J gave up 6 bases; unmatched junction bases: 13. The CDR3: CATRGAGGPGNEQFF. In DNA form, the CDR3 reads TGTGCCACCAGGGGTGCGGGAGGGCCTGGCAATGAGCAGTTCTTC.

This clone was counted a few times. This chain connects TRBV14 to TRBJ2-7; 12 bases are a match to TRBD1. The V gene end was trimmed by 3 bases and the J gene end by 5 bases; junction bases not matched to a gene: 5. The CDR3 length is 15 residues. Per the germline V gene, CDR1 is SGHDN and CDR2 is FVKESK. The CDR3 nucleotides read TGTGCCAGCAGCCATTGGGACAGGGGGCAACACGAGCAGTACTTC. This encodes CASSHWDRGQHEQYF.

The sample holds many counts of this clone. The CDR3 DNA reads TGTGCCATCAGTGAGGCGGGACAGTCAGAGACCCAGTACTTC. As protein: CAISEAGQSETQYF. The chain couples TRBV10-3 to TRBJ2-5, with D perhaps matching TRBD1 (7 bases). Germline lookup yields CDR1 ENHRY and CDR2 SYGVKD. The CDR3 has 14 amino acids. Trimming shortened V by 2 bases and J by 4 bases, and 11 bases separated the two germline ends.

The chain couples TRBV15 to TRBJ2-7, with TRBD1 identical over 7 bases. CDR1 is LNHNV, CDR2 YYDKDF, per germline (reference sequence). V lost 1 base and J lost 3; bases outside the gene matches: 3. The CDR3 totals 14 residues. The CDR3 DNA is TGTGCCACCAGCAGAGGGGCAGGGGGCTACGAGCAGTACTTC. This sequence encodes CATSRGAGGYEQYF. Full variable domain (remainder filled in from reference TRBV15 and TRBJ2-7): DAMVIQNPRYQVTQFGKPVTLSCSQTLNHNVMYWYQQKSSQAPKLLFHYYDKDFNNEADTPDNFQSRRPNTSFCFLDIRSPGLGDTAMYLCATSRGAGGYEQYFGPGTRLTVT.

The CDR3 is CASSLGGRGLYEQYF. The DNA for the CDR3 is TGTGCCAGCAGTTTAGGAGGCAGGGGGCTTTACGAGCAGTACTTC. The V call is TRBV19, the J call TRBJ2-7, with 8 bases lining up with TRBD1. The CDR3 loop spans 15 amino acids. The V gene's germline CDR1 is LNHDA and CDR2 SQIVND (reference sequence). Losses at the gene ends were 9 bases for V and 4 bases for J; bases not matched to a gene: 14.

This clone showed up just once. V is TRBV6-2 or TRBV6-3 and J is TRBJ2-7, with 11 bases fitting TRBD2. J was trimmed by 1 base and V by 5 bases; bases with no gene match: 10. The CDR3 consists of 17 residues. Looked up from germline, CDR1 is MNHEY and CDR2 is SVGEGT. The CDR3 protein is CASSGFSGGAKSYEQYF. In DNA form, the CDR3 reads TGTGCCAGCAGTGGGTTTAGCGGGGGGGCCAAGTCCTACGAGCAGTACTTC.

V gene TRBV19 combines with J gene TRBJ2-5; 7 positions agree with TRBD1. CDR1 is LNHDA and CDR2 is SQIVND in the germline V gene (reference sequence). Trimming took 6 bases from V and 5 from J; bases not matched to a gene: 6. There are 13 residues in the CDR3. The CDR3 here is CASSPGQLETQYF. The CDR3 DNA follows: TGTGCCAGTAGCCCGGGACAGTTGGAGACCCAGTACTTC.

The rearrangement links TRBV7-9 to TRBJ2-2; D possibly corresponds to TRBD1 (6 bases). Germline V CDR1 and CDR2: SEHNR, FQNEAQ (reference sequence). This CDR3 is built from 14 residues. V was cut by 5 bases and J by 6 bases, with 13 bases left in between. CDR3 nucleotide sequence: TGTGCCAGCAGCCAAATCGCAGGGGCCGGGGAGCTGTTTTTT. This encodes CASSQIAGAGELFF.

The chain joins TRBV28 to TRBJ2-5; TRBD2 is a possible D gene (5 bases). V dropped 7 bases and J dropped 5 bases, with 17 bases sitting between them. The length of the CDR3 is 14 residues. Germline V lookup: CDR1 MDHEN, CDR2 SYDVKM. CDR3 region: CASKTFGVGETQYF. CDR3 DNA: TGTGCCAGCAAAACCTTCGGGGTGGGGGAGACCCAGTACTTC.

The chain recombines TRBV19 with TRBJ2-2, with a tentative D call TRBD1 (5 bases). CDR1 LNHDA and CDR2 SQIVND come from the germline V gene (reference sequence). Deletions cut 7 bases from V and 0 bases from J, with 9 bases between. The CDR3 consists of 14 residues. The CDR3 DNA follows: TGTGCCAGTAAAGGGGCGGCGAACACCGGGGAGCTGTTTTTT. Its protein product is CASKGAANTGELFF.

The rearrangement uses TRBV6-2 or TRBV6-3 and TRBJ2-1; 12 nucleotides match TRBD2. V lost 2 bases and J lost 8; bases outside the gene matches: 4. Germline loops: CDR1 MNHEY, CDR2 SVGEGT. This CDR3 region has 15 residues. This chain's CDR3 is CASSYTTSGRHEQFF. CDR3 sequence (DNA): TGTGCCAGCAGTTACACCACTAGCGGGAGGCATGAGCAGTTCTTC.

This clone was picked up a small number of times. The chain is built from TRBV10-3 and TRBJ1-3; 8 positions agree with TRBD1. V shed 10 bases, J shed 3 bases, and the junction held 11 bases outside the gene matches. Germline V lookup: CDR1 ENHRY, CDR2 SYGVKD. There are 15 residues in the CDR3. Written as DNA, the CDR3 is TGTGCCACCGGGACAGGACCCTCCTTTGGAAACACCATATATTTT. Its protein product is CATGTGPSFGNTIYF.

The rearrangement uses TRBV7-2 and TRBJ1-4, with D perhaps matching TRBD1 (5 bases). The CDR3 covers 14 residues. In germline, CDR1 is SGHTA, CDR2 FQGNSA. Trimming removed 5 bases at V and 10 bases at J, with 17 bases between. The CDR3 sequence is CASSPEGTVLKLFF. Written as DNA, the CDR3 is TGTGCCAGCAGCCCCGAGGGGACTGTTTTAAAACTGTTTTTT.

The CDR3 here is CASSLPPGRAVTGELFF. The CDR3 nucleotides read TGTGCCAGCAGCTTACCTCCCGGGAGGGCTGTCACCGGGGAGCTGTTTTTT. The rearrangement uses TRBV7-9 and TRBJ2-2; 8 bases fit TRBD2. The CDR3 is made up of 17 amino acids. Germline CDR1 reads SEHNR; CDR2 reads FQNEAQ (reference sequence). The junction had 9 bases not matched to a gene; V was cut back by 2 bases and J by 4 bases.

This clone turned up a few times. The V and J genes are TRBV7-9 and TRBJ2-2; 8 bases are a match to TRBD1. This CDR3 region has 18 residues. From germline, CDR1 is SEHNR and CDR2 FQNEAQ (reference sequence). Germline trimming cut 5 bases from V and 0 bases from J; bases unmatched to any gene: 11. The CDR3 protein is CASSPGTGLRSNTGELFF. CDR3 DNA: TGTGCCAGCAGCCCCGGGACAGGACTGAGATCGAACACCGGGGAGCTGTTTTTT. The variable domain in full, completed from reference TRBV7-9 and TRBJ2-2, reads DTGVSQNPRHKITKRGQNVTFRCDPISEHNRLYWYRQTLGQGPEFLTYFQNEAQLEKSRLLSDRFSAERPKGSFSTLEIQRTEQGDSAMYLCASSPGTGLRSNTGELFFGEGSRLTVL.

This rearrangement joins TRBV30 to TRBJ1-1, with 7 bases identical to TRBD1. J lost 4 bases, V lost 3 bases, and 8 bases had no gene match. CDR1 GTSNPN and CDR2 SVGIG come from the germline V gene (reference sequence). The length of the CDR3 is 14 residues. The CDR3, as DNA: TGTGCCTGGAGCACAGGGGAGATGGGCACTGAAGCTTTCTTT. It encodes CAWSTGEMGTEAFF. Variable domain in full (rest from reference TRBV30 and TRBJ1-1): SQTIHQWPATLVQPVGSPLSLECTVEGTSNPNLYWYRQAAGRGLQLLFYSVGIGQISSEVPQNLSASRPQDRQFILSSKKLLLSDSGFYLCAWSTGEMGTEAFFGQGTRLTVV.

J is TRBJ2-3 and V is TRBV9, with 15 positions matching TRBD2. This CDR3 has 19 residues. Germline CDR1 and CDR2: SGDLS and YYNGEE. J gave up 5 bases and V 4 bases, and 14 bases lay outside the gene matches. The CDR3 sequence is CASSTRPTGLAGGGDTQYF. The CDR3 DNA reads TGTGCCAGCAGCACTCGCCCGACTGGACTAGCGGGGGGGGGAGATACGCAGTATTTT.

Turning to this clone: A much bigger clone sits one base away, suggesting this may be a read error. The V and J genes are TRBV4-3 and TRBJ2-7, with D perhaps matching TRBD1 (5 bases). The CDR3 contains 14 residues. Germline CDR1 LGHNA, CDR2 YSLEER. The CDR3 spells CTSSQESRDYEQYF. For the CDR3, the DNA is TGCACCAGCAGCCAAGAATCCAGGGACTACGAGCAGTACTTC.

The rearrangement uses TRBV28 and TRBJ1-5, with D tentatively TRBD1 (6 bases). V lost 5 bases, J lost 0 bases, and 8 bases lay in between. CDR1 and CDR2 from the germline V gene are MDHEN and SYDVKM. CDR3 length: 14 amino acids. The DNA for the CDR3 is TGTGCCAGCAGTGAGGGGGATAGCAATCAGCCCCAGCATTTT. The encoded protein is CASSEGDSNQPQHF.